This T cell receptor (beta chain) derives from a study of shared clonotypes between healthy human individuals. In the original analysis: Junction-only sequences without quality scores were provided by ImmunoSEQ, so filtering was different. Some clones are missing from TCRdb's copy, which holds only in-frame ones; the method was immunoSEQ multiplex PCR. The V and J calls and clone size come from that table; D and trimming were worked out from the DNA. Of roughly 2,300,000 clones in the sample, just under 95% are singletons; the top ten hold approximately 0.39%. There were no recent acute infections or vaccinations among the donors, who were healthy HIV-negative adults. Sequenced sample: naive CD4+ T cells from PBMCs. Documented subset: CD45RA+ positively selected. The TCR was taken from a man aged 18-30 years in good health. Some clones in this sample may be carry-over from other donors' samples.

CDR3: CASSPPGTEFPNTEAFF. CDR3 in DNA: TGTGCCAGCTCACCACCCGGGACAGAGTTTCCGAACACTGAAGCTTTCTTT. The chain uses TRBV18 and TRBJ1-1; 7 positions agree with TRBD1. V gave up 0 bases and J gave up 1 base; unmatched junction bases: 8. The germline V gene encodes CDR1 KGHSH and CDR2 LQKENI. The CDR3 spans 17 residues.